The rows below give T cell receptor beta chains drawn from one sample of a study of CD8+ T cells in alopecia areata. Here immunoSEQ multiplex PCR was the method, and the copy in TCRdb shows in-frame clones only, minus some. The sample lists around 190,000 clones, about 56% occurring once. The sequenced sample consisted of CD8+ T cells sorted from blood. The receptors here all came from a human donor in good health. Each CDR3 is given with its conserved first and last residue.

CDR3aa	v_gene
CASSQVGGRDYEQYF	TRBV4-1
CASKGGTDTQYF	TRBV2
CATSSPGQQETQYF	TRBV15
CASSLSQGRLETQYF	TRBV7-9
CASSPGSGQETQYF	TRBV18
CSVEDGGLDTQYF	TRBV29-1
CASSSGRGAGELFF	TRBV13
CASPIDRTSGGERAYEQYF	TRBV4-1
CASRTGPLDEQFF	TRBV5-1
CASSPRDPRAGSPLHF	TRBV7-6